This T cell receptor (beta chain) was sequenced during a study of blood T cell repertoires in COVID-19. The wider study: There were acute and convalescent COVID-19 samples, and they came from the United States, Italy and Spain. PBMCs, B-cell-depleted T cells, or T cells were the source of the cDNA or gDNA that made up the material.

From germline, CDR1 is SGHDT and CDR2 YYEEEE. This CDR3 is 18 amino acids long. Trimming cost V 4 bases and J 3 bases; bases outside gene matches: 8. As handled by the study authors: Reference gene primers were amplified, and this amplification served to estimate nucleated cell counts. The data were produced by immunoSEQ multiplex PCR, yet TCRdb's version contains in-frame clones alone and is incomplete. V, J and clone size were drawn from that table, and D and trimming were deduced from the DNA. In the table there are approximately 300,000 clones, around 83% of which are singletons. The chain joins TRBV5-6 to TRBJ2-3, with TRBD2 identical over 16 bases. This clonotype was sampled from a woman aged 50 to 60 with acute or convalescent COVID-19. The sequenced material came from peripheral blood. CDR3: CASSGTGLAGGGTDTQYF. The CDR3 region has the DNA TGTGCCAGCAGCGGAACGGGACTAGCGGGAGGGGGGACAGATACGCAGTATTTT.